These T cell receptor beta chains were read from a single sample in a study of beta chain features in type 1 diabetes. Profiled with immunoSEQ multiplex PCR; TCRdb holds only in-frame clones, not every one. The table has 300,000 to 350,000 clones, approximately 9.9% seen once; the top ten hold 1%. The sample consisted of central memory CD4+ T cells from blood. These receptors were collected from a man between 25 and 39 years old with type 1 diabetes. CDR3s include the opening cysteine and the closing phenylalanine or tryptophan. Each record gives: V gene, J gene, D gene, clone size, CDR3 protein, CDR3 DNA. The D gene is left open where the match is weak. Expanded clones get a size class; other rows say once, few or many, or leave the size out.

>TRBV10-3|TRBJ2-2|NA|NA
CAISESAAGELFF
TGTGCCATCAGTGAGTCCGCCGCCGGGGAGCTGTTTTTT
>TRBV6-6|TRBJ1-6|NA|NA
CASIDTGYTPLHF
TGTGCCAGCATAGATACGGGGTACACACCCCTCCACTTT
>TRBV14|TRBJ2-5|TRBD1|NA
CASSYQTGGQETQYF
TGTGCCAGCAGCTATCAGACAGGGGGCCAAGAGACCCAGTACTTC
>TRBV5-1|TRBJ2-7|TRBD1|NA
CASSSGQIATGEQYF
TGCGCCAGCAGCTCGGGACAGATTGCGACCGGCGAGCAGTACTTC
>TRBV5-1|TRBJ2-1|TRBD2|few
CASSLERGLDNEQFF
TGCGCCAGCAGCTTGGAGCGGGGGCTAGACAATGAGCAGTTCTTC
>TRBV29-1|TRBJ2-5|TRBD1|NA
CSSRTGGLETQYF
TGCAGCTCTCGGACAGGGGGCTTGGAGACCCAGTACTTC
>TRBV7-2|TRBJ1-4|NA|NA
CASSLREKLFF
TGTGCCAGCAGCTTACGGGAAAAACTGTTTTTT
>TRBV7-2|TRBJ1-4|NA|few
CASSSLGARREKLFF
TGTGCCAGCAGCTCCCTAGGGGCGCGGAGGGAAAAACTGTTTTTT
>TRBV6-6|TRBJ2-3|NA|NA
CASSYSSPGLGDTQYF
TGTGCCAGCAGTTACTCTTCCCCGGGGCTCGGAGATACGCAGTATTTT
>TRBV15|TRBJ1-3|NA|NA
CATSRGVSGNTIYF
TGTGCCACCAGCAGAGGTGTTTCTGGAAACACCATATATTTT
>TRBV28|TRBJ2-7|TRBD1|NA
CASLPDRGEQGYHEQYF
TGTGCCAGCCTACCGGACAGGGGCGAACAGGGGTATCACGAGCAGTACTTC